This passage covers 10 T cell receptor beta chains from one sample sequenced in a study of OX40 agonist ivuxolimab in advanced cancers. Clones were read by immunoSEQ multiplex PCR, and TCRdb kept only the in-frame ones, dropping some. This table holds tens of thousands of clones, roughly 80% found once. Sequencing was performed on CD4+ or CD8+ T cells sorted from blood, taken in a trial of the OX40 agonist ivuxolimab. The receptor source for this set is an adult with an advanced solid tumor such as melanoma, head and neck, liver or kidney cancer.

The chain links TRBV25-1 to TRBJ1-2; the match to TRBD1 covers 7 bases. Germline V gene lookup returns CDR1 MGHDK and CDR2 SYGVNS. Trimming at V came to 2 bases and at J to 7 bases, leaving 10 bases not matched to a gene. The CDR3 has 15 residues. For the CDR3, the DNA is TGTGCCAGCAGTGAACTTAAGGGGGCTTCTTCTGGCTACACCTTC. It specifies CASSELKGASSGYTF.

This clone has a single count. V is TRBV7-3 and J is TRBJ1-1; D is unclear. The V gene's germline CDR1 is SGHTA and CDR2 FQGTGA. Deletions cut 2 bases from V and 0 bases from J, with 7 bases between. The CDR3 is 14 amino acids. The CDR3 DNA reads as TGTGCCAGCAGCTTAGTAGGGATGAACACTGAAGCTTTCTTT. It yields the protein CASSLVGMNTEAFF.

The V and J genes are TRBV11-2 and TRBJ2-7; 8 bases map to TRBD2. The germline V gene encodes CDR1 SGHAT and CDR2 FQNNGV. Losses at the gene ends were 5 bases for V and 0 bases for J; bases not matched to a gene: 9. The CDR3 has 16 residues. This CDR3 reads CASSPRTSFSSYEQYF. CDR3 nucleotides: TGTGCCAGCAGCCCCAGGACTAGCTTCAGCTCCTACGAGCAGTACTTC.

This chain links TRBV6-6 with TRBJ1-1, with 7 positions matching TRBD1. With V trimmed by 2 bases and J by 0 bases, 3 bases remained unmatched. Per the germline V gene, CDR1 is MNHNY and CDR2 is SVGAGI (reference sequence). The CDR3 totals 15 residues. This CDR3 reads CASSYADRVNTEAFF. As DNA, the CDR3 is TGTGCCAGCAGTTACGCCGACAGGGTGAACACTGAAGCTTTCTTT.

The chain combines TRBV9 with TRBJ2-3, with D maybe TRBD1 (6 bases). CDR1 is SGDLS, CDR2 YYNGEE, per germline. V shed 3 bases and J shed 6 bases, with 8 bases lying between them. CDR3 size: 12 residues. The CDR3 DNA follows: TGTGCCAGCAGCGCTCAGGGGGATACGCAGTATTTT. It encodes CASSAQGDTQYF.

The V call is TRBV4-1, the J call TRBJ1-1, with D possibly matching TRBD1 (5 bases). The CDR3 covers 14 residues. Germline CDR1 is MGHRA and CDR2 is YSYEKL. V lost 4 bases to trimming and J lost 1 base, with 10 bases between them. The CDR3 spells CASSPGTPNTEAFF. The CDR3 DNA reads as TGCGCCAGCAGCCCCGGGACTCCGAACACTGAAGCTTTCTTT.

V and J are TRBV28 and TRBJ2-1; 7 bases match TRBD2. The length of the CDR3 is 16 residues. Germline CDR1 MDHEN, CDR2 SYDVKM. With 5 bases clipped from V and 7 bases from J, the junction kept 14 bases outside the gene matches. CDR3 DNA sequence: TGTGCCAGCAGTCCCTTAAGCGGGATAGGTGCGAATGAGCAGTTCTTC. It translates to CASSPLSGIGANEQFF.

The genes are TRBV27 and TRBJ2-7; 8 nucleotides agree with TRBD2. V lost 2 bases, J lost 3 bases, and 3 bases stayed unmatched. The germline V gene encodes CDR1 MNHEY and CDR2 SMNVEV (reference sequence). The CDR3 length is 14 residues. For the CDR3, the DNA is TGTGCCAGCAGTTTAGCGGGGGGATACTACGAGCAGTACTTC. This translates into CASSLAGGYYEQYF.

This sequence joins TRBV5-4 and TRBJ2-1; 12 positions agree with TRBD1. With V trimmed by 3 bases and J by 6 bases, 7 bases remained unmatched. Germline values: CDR1 SGHNT, CDR2 YYREEE (reference sequence). The CDR3 loop spans 16 amino acids. The CDR3 sequence: CASSSPGQGAPNEQFF. The CDR3 bases are TGTGCCAGCAGCTCCCCGGGACAGGGGGCCCCCAATGAGCAGTTCTTC.

The count of this clone is one. The chain is built from TRBV11-2 and TRBJ1-6; possibly TRBD1 for D (5 bases). V was cut by 4 bases and J by 9 bases, with 7 bases left in between. This CDR3 is built from 12 residues. Per the germline V gene, CDR1 is SGHAT and CDR2 is FQNNGV. The CDR3 coding sequence is TGTGCCAGCAGCTCAGACAGTTCACCCCTCCACTTT. It is translated as CASSSDSSPLHF. The whole variable domain, filled in from reference TRBV11-2 and TRBJ1-6, reads EAGVAQSPRYKIIEKRQSVAFWCNPISGHATLYWYQQILGQGPKLLIQFQNNGVVDDSQLPKDRFSAERLKGVDSTLKIQPAKLEDSAVYLCASSSDSSPLHFGNGTRLTVT.